Below, one T cell receptor beta chain is given with its context. Its antigen remains unknown. Assay: immunoSEQ multiplex PCR; the TCRdb copy retains only in-frame clones and omits some. The profile shows roughly 150,000 clones, about 91% of them singletons. The CDR3 sequence is 15 residues long. The V end was cut by 2 bases, the J end by 2 bases, with 13 bases between. Per germline, CDR1 MDHEN and CDR2 SYDVKM. The data were obtained in a study of T cell responses to AZD1222 COVID-19 vaccine. The study, taken as a whole, reports: There were vaccine-associated CD4 TCRs across spike, dominant at 160-218 and 743-854.

The chain is built from TRBV28 and TRBJ2-7, with no clear D. This TCR was recovered from an adult in good health. The sequenced sample was peripheral blood, obtained on day 0 of MenACWY control vaccination. The CDR3 region is CASSLGGTEPYEQYF. DNA of the CDR3: TGTGCCAGCAGTTTAGGCGGAACGGAACCCTACGAGCAGTACTTC.